The 3 T cell receptor beta chains presented below share a single source sample, sequenced in a study of shared clonotypes between healthy human individuals. Measured with immunoSEQ multiplex PCR; TCRdb has only the in-frame clones, and not every one. This sample has some 2,500,000 clones, with 93% found just once. Sequencing was carried out using naive CD4+ T cells from PBMCs. Subset in this sample: CD45RA+ positively selected. The receptors derive from a man between 18 and 29 years old in good health. Some clones in this sample may be carry-over from other donors' samples.

This rearrangement joins TRBV25-1 to TRBJ2-4; 7 bases align to TRBD2. The CDR3 runs to 16 residues. Germline V gene lookup returns CDR1 MGHDK and CDR2 SYGVNS. Trimming cost V 3 bases and J 4 bases; bases outside gene matches: 9. CDR3 sequence: CASSDYTTSEKNIQYF. The CDR3 nucleotides read TGTGCCAGCAGTGACTACACTACTAGCGAAAAAAACATTCAGTACTTC.

This clone was counted a single time. V and J are TRBV6-5 and TRBJ2-1, with 8 bases that match TRBD1. Germline-derived CDR1 and CDR2 are MNHEY and SVGAGI. Losses at the gene ends were 8 bases for V and 10 bases for J; bases not matched to a gene: 10. The CDR3 extends over 13 amino acids. CDR3 sequence reads: CASSRTGFDEQFF. The CDR3 region has the DNA TGTGCCAGCTCCCGGACAGGGTTTGACGAGCAGTTCTTC.

V usage is TRBV7-2 and J usage is TRBJ2-7, with TRBD1 matching 10 bases. The junction had 9 bases not matched to a gene; V was cut back by 1 base and J by 6 bases. CDR1 is SGHTA and CDR2 is FQGNSA in the germline V gene. The CDR3 is 16 amino acids. Here the CDR3 reads CASSLVGWGQGIEQYF. Here the CDR3 DNA reads TGTGCCAGCAGCTTAGTTGGGTGGGGACAGGGGATCGAGCAGTACTTC. The entire variable domain, with the rest obtained from reference TRBV7-2 and TRBJ2-7, is as follows: GAGVSQSPSNKVTEKGKDVELRCDPISGHTALYWYRQSLGQGLEFLIYFQGNSAPDKSGLPSDRFSAERTGGSVSTLTIQRTQQEDSAVYLCASSLVGWGQGIEQYFGPGTRLTVT.